These 2 T cell receptor beta chains were sequenced from one sample in a study of cytomegalovirus exposure and HLA in healthy donors. Researchers ran the PCR with 60 Vbeta and 13 Jbeta primers. Clones were sequenced by immunoSEQ multiplex PCR, and TCRdb holds only the in-frame ones, with some missing. Among fewer than 200,000 clones, 84% were seen once, and the ten largest hold 1% to 1.5%. The sequenced material came from PBMCs. The receptors were gathered from a girl under 10 years old in good health and CMV-seropositive.

Only one count was recorded for this clone. The CDR3 spells CASSLTLRQGEWENTEAFF. CDR3 DNA sequence: TGTGCCAGCAGTCTAACCCTTCGACAGGGGGAATGGGAGAACACTGAAGCTTTCTTT. V is TRBV28 and J is TRBJ1-1; TRBD1 matches at 9 bases. The CDR3 is made up of 19 amino acids. V was pared by 5 bases and J by 1 base, with 17 bases of the junction left unmatched. Germline CDR1 and CDR2: MDHEN and SYDVKM. The entire variable domain, with the rest obtained from reference TRBV28 and TRBJ1-1, is as follows: DVKVTQSSRYLVKRTGEKVFLECVQDMDHENMFWYRQDPGLGLRLIYFSYDVKMKEKGDIPEGYSVSREKKERFSLILESASTNQTSMYLCASSLTLRQGEWENTEAFFGQGTRLTVV.

This chain uses TRBV6-1 with TRBJ2-7; 8 bases are shared with TRBD1. CDR1 is MNHNS and CDR2 is SASEGT in the germline V gene. With V trimmed by 8 bases and J by 6 bases, 9 bases remained unmatched. This CDR3 comprises 13 residues. Here the CDR3 reads CASLPPGTGEQYF. CDR3 DNA: TGTGCCAGCCTTCCCCCGGGGACAGGCGAGCAGTACTTC.